This T cell receptor beta chain was profiled in a study of a mutant IDH1 vaccine in newly diagnosed glioma (dated by TCRdb to the early 2020s). About the study as a whole: Vaccination started 4-6 weeks after radiotherapy alone, or was given together with temozolomide cycles in the groups whose treatment included chemotherapy. Of the approximately 35 treated patients, approximately 60% were male and approximately 40% were female, and a mean age of roughly 41 years was recorded. Prior to enrollment, standard therapy consisting of radiotherapy alone, temozolomide alone, or radiochemotherapy with temozolomide had been administered to patients, with the combination being received by most patients. Visit V12 was the week-35 safety follow-up and visit V13 was the week-47 end of study. Peripheral blood was drawn at six visits: V03 (baseline), V05, V07, V10, V12 and V13. Longitudinal TCRB deep sequencing was done for 25 to 30 treated patients, wherever samples were available for exploratory analyses.

The label giving this sample's time point can be read as: week 35, safety follow-up. A 20-mer mutant IDH1 peptide at 300 micrograms in Montanide made up each vaccine dose, which was injected subcutaneously together with topical imiquimod. Patients were given eight vaccinations, in weeks 1, 3, 5, 7, 11, 15, 19 and 23, which matched visits V03 through V10. Newly diagnosed WHO grade 3 or 4 IDH1-mutant astrocytomas showing loss of nuclear ATRX were present in the donors. The samples were drawn from NOA16, a multicentre, single-arm, open-label phase I trial in Germany that tested a mutant IDH1 peptide vaccine in humans for the first time. The DNeasy Blood and Tissue Kit was used to extract genomic DNA from EDTA blood for TCRB sequencing. Receptors were amplified or captured by the immunoSEQ multiplex PCR assay. Rearranged TCR beta chain sequences were amplified with the hsTCRB Kit following the manufacturer's protocol. An Illumina MiSeq was used to sequence the TCRB libraries. In the source study's methods: The proprietary platform of the kit vendor was used for demultiplexing, trimming and gene mapping. TCRdb took this table from immuneACCESS and kept in-frame rearrangements with V and J called. Such tables lack part of the clones; where checked against another copy, unresolved V genes explain under half of the gap, and the rest is unexplained. V and J calls and clone size are as listed in that table; D and trimming were resolved from the DNA. Counted in this sample were around 57,000 clones; about 85% of them appeared once. The ten largest clones capture around 4.6% of the sample.

As for this clone: Its cognate antigen has yet to be identified. Per-base qualities were not stored, and no clone one base away is much larger.

General findings and caveats noted by the study authors: Across multiple MHC alleles, vaccine-induced immune responses were seen in roughly 93% of patients. Pseudoprogression appeared unrelated to alterations in the top peripheral T cell clonotypes detected by TCRB sequencing. Selection of PBMC samples for TCRB deep sequencing was based on availability. According to the authors, sample limitations meant that analyses of patient blood samples could not be reproduced.

V sheds 0 bases and J sheds 1 base, leaving 3 bases between their ends. CDR1 MNHNY and CDR2 SVGAGI were looked up in the germline V gene (reference sequence). Counted from cysteine to phenylalanine, this CDR3 has 14 amino acids. The entry retains the CDR3 DNA only, 42 bases that are in frame from base 1. This receptor chain uses TRBV6-6 and TRBJ2-2; the D gene is unclear. This receptor was identified in a man aged 30 to 39 with glioma. This specimen was PBMCs, taken from a glioma patient whose treatment included an IDH1 peptide vaccine. The DNA sequence is given as TGTGCCAGCAGTTACTCCCAGAACACCGGGGAGCTGTTTTTT. The encoded protein is CASSYSQNTGELFF.